This T cell receptor (beta chain) was captured in a study of blood T cell repertoires in COVID-19. Assay used: immunoSEQ multiplex PCR; TCRdb lists only in-frame clones, some missing. The sample lists roughly 200,000 clones; around 82% were seen once. The V and J ends lost 5 bases and 6 bases, in that order; junction bases with no gene match: 11. The germline gives CDR1 SGHRS, CDR2 YFSETQ. CDR3 length: 16 amino acids. The specimen was PBMCs or T cells enriched from blood (not recorded which). The gene calls are TRBV5-1 and TRBJ2-2; 9 bases map to TRBD1. The TCR was taken from a woman in her 50s who had been exposed to COVID-19. CDR3 region: CASSLLGTGFPGELFF. The CDR3 DNA is TGCGCCAGCAGTCTCCTCGGGACAGGGTTCCCCGGGGAGCTGTTTTTT.